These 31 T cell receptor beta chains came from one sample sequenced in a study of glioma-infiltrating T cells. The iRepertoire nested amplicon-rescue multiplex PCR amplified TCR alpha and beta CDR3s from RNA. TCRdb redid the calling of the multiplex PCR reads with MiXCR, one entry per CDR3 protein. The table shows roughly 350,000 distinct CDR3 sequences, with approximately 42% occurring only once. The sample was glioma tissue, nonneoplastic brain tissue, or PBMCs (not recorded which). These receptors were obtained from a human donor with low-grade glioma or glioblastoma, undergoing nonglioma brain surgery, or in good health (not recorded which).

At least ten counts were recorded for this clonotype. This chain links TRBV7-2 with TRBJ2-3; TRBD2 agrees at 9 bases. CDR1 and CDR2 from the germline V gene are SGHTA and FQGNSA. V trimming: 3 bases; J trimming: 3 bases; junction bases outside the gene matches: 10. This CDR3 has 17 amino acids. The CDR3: CASSFLAGGPGTDTQYF. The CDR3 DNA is TGTGCCAGCAGCTTCCTTGCGGGAGGGCCTGGTACAGATACGCAGTATTTT. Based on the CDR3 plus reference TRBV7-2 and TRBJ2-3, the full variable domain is GAGVSQSPSNKVTEKGKDVELRCDPISGHTALYWYRQSLGQGLEFLIYFQGNSAPDKSGLPSDRFSAERTGGSVSTLTIQRTQQEDSAVYLCASSFLAGGPGTDTQYFGPGTRLTVL.

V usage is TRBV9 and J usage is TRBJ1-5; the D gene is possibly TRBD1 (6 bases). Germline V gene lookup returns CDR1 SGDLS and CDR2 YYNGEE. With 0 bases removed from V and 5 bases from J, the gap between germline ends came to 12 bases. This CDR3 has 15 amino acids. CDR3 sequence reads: CASSVGTGFHQPQHF. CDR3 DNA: TGTGCCAGCAGCGTAGGAACAGGGTTCCATCAGCCCCAGCATTTT. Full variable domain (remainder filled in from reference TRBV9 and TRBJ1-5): DSGVTQTPKHLITATGQRVTLRCSPRSGDLSVYWYQQSLDQGLQFLIQYYNGEERAKGNILERFSAQQFPDLHSELNLSSLELGDSALYFCASSVGTGFHQPQHFGDGTRLSIL.

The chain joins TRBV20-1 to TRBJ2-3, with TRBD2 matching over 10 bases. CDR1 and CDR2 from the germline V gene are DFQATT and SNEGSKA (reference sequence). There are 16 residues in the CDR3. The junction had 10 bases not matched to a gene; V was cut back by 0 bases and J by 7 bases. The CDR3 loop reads CSARDAIAGGSNTQYF. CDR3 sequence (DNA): TGCAGTGCTAGAGATGCGATAGCGGGAGGATCAAATACGCAGTATTTT.

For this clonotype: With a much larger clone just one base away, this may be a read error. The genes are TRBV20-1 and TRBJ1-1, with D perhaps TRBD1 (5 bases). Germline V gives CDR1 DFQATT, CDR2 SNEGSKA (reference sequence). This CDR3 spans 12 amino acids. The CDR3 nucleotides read TGCAGTGCTCAAGGGCAGGGTGTTAATGGTTCCTTT. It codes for CSAQGQGVNGSF.

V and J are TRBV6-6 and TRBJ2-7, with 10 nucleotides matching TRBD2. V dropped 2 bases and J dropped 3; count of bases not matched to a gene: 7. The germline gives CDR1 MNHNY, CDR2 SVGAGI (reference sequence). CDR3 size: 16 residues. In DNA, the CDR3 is TGTGCCAGCAGTTACGGTACTAGCGGGGCAGGCTACGAGCAGTACTTC. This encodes CASSYGTSGAGYEQYF.

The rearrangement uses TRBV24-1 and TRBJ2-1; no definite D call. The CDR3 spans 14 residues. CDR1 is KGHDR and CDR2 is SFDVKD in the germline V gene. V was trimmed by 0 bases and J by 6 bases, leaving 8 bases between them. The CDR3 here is CATSDLGLVNEQFF. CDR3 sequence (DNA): TGTGCCACCAGTGATTTGGGTCTAGTCAATGAGCAGTTCTTC.

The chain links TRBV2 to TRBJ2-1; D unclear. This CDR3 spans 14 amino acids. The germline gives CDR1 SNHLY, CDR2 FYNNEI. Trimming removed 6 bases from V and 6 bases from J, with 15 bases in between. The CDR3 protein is CASRGSEWGNEQFF. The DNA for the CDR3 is TGTGCCAGCAGGGGGTCCGAGTGGGGCAATGAGCAGTTCTTC.

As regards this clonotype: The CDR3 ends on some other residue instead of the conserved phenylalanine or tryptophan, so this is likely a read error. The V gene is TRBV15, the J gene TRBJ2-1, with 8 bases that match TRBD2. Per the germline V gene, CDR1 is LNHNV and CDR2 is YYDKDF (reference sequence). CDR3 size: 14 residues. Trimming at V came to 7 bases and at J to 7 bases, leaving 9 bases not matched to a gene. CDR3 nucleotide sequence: TGTGCCACCAACTCCGGGAGGGCGCGTAATGAGCAGTTCCTC. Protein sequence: CATNSGRARNEQFL.

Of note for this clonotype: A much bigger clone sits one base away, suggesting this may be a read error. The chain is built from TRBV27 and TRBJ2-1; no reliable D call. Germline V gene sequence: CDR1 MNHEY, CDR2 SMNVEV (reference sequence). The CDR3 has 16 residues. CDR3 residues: CASSSASFGSYNEQLF. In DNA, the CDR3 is TGTGCCAGCAGTTCGGCTTCTTTCGGGTCCTACAATGAGCAGCTCTTC.

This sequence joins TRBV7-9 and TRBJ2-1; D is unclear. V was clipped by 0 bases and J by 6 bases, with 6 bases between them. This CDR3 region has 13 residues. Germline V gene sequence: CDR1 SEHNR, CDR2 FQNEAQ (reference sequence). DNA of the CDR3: TGTGCCAGCAGCTTAGCAGGGCTCAATGAGCAGTTCTTC. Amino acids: CASSLAGLNEQFF.

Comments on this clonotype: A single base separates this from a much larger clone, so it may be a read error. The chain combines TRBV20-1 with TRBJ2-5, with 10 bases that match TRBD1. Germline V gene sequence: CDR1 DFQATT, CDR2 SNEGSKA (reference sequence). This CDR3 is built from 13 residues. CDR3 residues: CSADRGQGETQHF. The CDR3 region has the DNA TGCAGTGCAGACAGGGGGCAAGGGGAGACCCAGCACTTC.

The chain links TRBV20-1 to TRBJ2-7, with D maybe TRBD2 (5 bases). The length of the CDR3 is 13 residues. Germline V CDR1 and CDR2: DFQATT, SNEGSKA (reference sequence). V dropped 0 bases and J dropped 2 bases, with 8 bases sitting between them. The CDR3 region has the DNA TGCAGTGCTAGAGATGGACTGACCTACGAGCAGTACTTC. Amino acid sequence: CSARDGLTYEQYF.

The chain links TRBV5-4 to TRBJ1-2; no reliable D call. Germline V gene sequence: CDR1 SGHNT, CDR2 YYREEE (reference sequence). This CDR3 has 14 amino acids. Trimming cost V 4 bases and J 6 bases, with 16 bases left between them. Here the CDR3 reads CASSGSFREHGYTF. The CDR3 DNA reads TGTGCCAGCAGCGGCTCCTTCCGGGAGCATGGCTACACCTTC.

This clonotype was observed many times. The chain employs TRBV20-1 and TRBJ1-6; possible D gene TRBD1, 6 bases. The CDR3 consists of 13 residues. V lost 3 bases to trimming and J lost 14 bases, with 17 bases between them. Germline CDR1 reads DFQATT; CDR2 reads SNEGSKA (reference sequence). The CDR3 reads CSASVGTLISLHF. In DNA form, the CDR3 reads TGCAGTGCTAGTGTCGGGACACTGATTTCCCTCCACTTT.

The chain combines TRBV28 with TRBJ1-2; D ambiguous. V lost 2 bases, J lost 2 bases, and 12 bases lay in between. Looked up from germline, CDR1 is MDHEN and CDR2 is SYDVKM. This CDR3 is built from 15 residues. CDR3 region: CASSLRHLGNYGYTF. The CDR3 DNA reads TGTGCCAGCAGTTTACGGCACCTTGGGAACTATGGCTACACCTTC.

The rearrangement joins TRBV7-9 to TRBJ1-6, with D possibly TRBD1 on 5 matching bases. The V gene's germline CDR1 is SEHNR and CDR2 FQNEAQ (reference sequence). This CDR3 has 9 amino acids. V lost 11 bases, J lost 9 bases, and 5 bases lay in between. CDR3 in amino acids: CAGGSPLHF. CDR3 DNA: TGTGCCGGGGGTTCACCCCTCCACTTT.

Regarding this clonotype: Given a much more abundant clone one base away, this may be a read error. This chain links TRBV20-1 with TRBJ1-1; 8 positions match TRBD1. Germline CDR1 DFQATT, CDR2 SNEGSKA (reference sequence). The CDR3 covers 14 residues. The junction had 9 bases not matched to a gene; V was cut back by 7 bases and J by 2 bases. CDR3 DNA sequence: TGCAGTGTAAGAAGGACAGGGAGCAACACTGAAGCTTTCTTT. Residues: CSVRRTGSNTEAFF.

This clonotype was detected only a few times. CDR3 DNA: TGTGCCAGCTCATCTGTGGGACAGGGGGTCGACACTGAAGCTTTCTTT. Residues: CASSSVGQGVDTEAFF. The rearrangement links TRBV18 to TRBJ1-1; TRBD1 agrees at 11 bases. The junction had 8 bases not matched to a gene; V was cut back by 5 bases and J by 3 bases. The length of the CDR3 is 16 residues. The germline CDR1 and CDR2 sequences are KGHSH and LQKENI.

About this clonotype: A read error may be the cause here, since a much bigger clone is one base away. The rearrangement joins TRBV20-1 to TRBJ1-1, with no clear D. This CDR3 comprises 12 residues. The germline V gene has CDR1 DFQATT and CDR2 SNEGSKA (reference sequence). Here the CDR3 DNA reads TGCAGTGCTTCTGACGGGAACACTGAACCTTTCTTT. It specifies CSASDGNTEPFF.

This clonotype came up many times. The CDR3 region is CASSLSGLEQYF. For the CDR3, the DNA is TGTGCCAGCAGTTTATCGGGTCTCGAGCAGTACTTC. The chain uses TRBV28 and TRBJ2-7; D gene uncertain. This CDR3 contains 12 residues. Trimming removed 1 base at V and 6 bases at J, with 7 bases between. Germline V gives CDR1 MDHEN, CDR2 SYDVKM.

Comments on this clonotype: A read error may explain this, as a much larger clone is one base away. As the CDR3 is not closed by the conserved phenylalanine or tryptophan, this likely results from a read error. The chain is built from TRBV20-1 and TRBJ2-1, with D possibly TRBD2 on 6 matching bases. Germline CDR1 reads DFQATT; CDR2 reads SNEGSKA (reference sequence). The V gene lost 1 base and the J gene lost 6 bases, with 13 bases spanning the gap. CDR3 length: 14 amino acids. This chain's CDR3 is CSARVTSGLNEQFL. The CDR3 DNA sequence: TGCAGTGCTAGAGTGACTAGTGGGCTCAATGAGCAGTTCCTC.

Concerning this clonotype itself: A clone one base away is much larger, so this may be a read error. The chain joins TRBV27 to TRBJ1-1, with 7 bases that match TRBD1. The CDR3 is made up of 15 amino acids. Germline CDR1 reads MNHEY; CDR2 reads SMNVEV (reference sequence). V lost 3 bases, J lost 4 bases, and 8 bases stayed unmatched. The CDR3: CASSFRHRGSTEAFF. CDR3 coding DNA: TGTGCCAGCAGTTTTCGGCACAGGGGCAGCACTGAAGCTTTCTTT.

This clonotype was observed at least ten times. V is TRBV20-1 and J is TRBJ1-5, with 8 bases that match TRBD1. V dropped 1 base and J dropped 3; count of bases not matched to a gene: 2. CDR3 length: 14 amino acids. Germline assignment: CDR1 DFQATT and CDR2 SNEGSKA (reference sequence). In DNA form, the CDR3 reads TGCAGTGCTAGAGGGACAGGGAACAATCAGCCCCAGCATTTT. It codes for CSARGTGNNQPQHF.

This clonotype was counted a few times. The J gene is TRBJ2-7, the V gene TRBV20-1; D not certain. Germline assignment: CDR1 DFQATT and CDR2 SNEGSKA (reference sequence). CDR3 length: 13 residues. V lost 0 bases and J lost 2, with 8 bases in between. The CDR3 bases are TGCAGTGCTAGAGACCTAGGACCCTACGAGCAGTACTTC. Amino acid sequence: CSARDLGPYEQYF.

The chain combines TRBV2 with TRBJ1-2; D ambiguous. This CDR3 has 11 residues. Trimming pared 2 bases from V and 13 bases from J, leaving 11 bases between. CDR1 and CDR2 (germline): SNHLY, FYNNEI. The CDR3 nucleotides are TGTGCCAGCAGTGAACAGAGTGGCAGCACCTTC. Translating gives CASSEQSGSTF.

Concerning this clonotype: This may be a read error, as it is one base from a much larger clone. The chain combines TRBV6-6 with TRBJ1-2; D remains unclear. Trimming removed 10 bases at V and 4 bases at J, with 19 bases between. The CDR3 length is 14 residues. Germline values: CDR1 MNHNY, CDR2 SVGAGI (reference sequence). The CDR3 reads CATSYSIQSYGYTF. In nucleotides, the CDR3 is TGTGCCACCAGCTACTCGATCCAGTCCTATGGCTACACCTTC.

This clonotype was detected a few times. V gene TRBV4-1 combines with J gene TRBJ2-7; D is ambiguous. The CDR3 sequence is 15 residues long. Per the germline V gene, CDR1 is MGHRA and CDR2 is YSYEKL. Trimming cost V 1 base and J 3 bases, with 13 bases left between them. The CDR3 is CASSQAPVEHYEQYF. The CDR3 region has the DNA TGCGCCAGCAGCCAAGCCCCGGTTGAACACTACGAGCAGTACTTC.

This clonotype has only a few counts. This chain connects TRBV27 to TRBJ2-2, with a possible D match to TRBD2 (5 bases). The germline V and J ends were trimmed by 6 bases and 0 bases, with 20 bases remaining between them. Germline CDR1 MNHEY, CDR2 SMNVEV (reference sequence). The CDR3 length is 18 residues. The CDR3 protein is CASSSTITGRTNTGELFF. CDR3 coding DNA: TGTGCCAGCAGCTCGACTATAACGGGCCGGACGAACACCGGGGAGCTGTTTTTT.

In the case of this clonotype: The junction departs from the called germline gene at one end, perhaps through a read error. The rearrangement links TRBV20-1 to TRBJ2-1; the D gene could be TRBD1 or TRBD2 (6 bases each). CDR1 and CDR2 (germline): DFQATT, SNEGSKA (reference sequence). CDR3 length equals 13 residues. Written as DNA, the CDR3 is TGCACCCTCCTCGGGGGCTCCTACAATGATCAGTTCTTC. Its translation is CTLLGGSYNDQFF.

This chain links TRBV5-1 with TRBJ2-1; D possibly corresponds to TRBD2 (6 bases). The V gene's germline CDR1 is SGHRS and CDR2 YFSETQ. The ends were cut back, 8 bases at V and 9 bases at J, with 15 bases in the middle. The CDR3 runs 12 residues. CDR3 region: CASSTRGSEQFF. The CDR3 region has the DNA TGCGCCAGTTCGACTAGAGGGAGTGAGCAGTTCTTC.

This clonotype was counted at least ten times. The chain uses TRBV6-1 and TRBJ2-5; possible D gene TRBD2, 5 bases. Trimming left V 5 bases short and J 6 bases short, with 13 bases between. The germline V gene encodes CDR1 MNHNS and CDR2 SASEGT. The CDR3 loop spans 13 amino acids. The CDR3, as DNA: TGTGCCAGCAGTTCCTGGGGAGCAAAGACCCAGTACTTC. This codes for CASSSWGAKTQYF.